Listed below are T cell receptor beta chains from one sample, sequenced in a study of T cells in Graves' hyperthyroidism and ophthalmopathy. From the multiplex PCR reads, TCRdb called clonotypes with MiXCR, one entry per CDR3 protein. Among about 130,000 distinct CDR3 sequences listed, approximately 20% were seen once. The specimen sequenced was blood. These receptors were obtained from a woman between 50 and 59 years old with Graves' hyperthyroidism that later progressed to Graves' ophthalmopathy. Each CDR3 is given with its conserved first and last residue. D genes are given only for firm matches. Where a row states a size, it is once, few, many or the class of an expanded clone; other rows omit it.

j_gene: TRBJ2-1
abundance: -
v_gene: TRBV28
d_gene: TRBD1
CDR3aa: CASSSSGTVGNNEQFF
CDR3nt: TGTGCCAGCAGTTCATCCGGGACAGTAGGAAACAATGAGCAGTTCTTC

j_gene: TRBJ2-7
abundance: many
v_gene: TRBV10-3
d_gene: TRBD2
CDR3aa: CAMGIGTSGSGYEQYF
CDR3nt: TGTGCCATGGGGATCGGGACTAGCGGGAGCGGCTACGAGCAGTACTTC

j_gene: TRBJ2-7
abundance: many
v_gene: TRBV2
d_gene: -
CDR3aa: CARGTWDWQYF
CDR3nt: TGTGCCAGAGGAACATGGGACTGGCAGTACTTC

j_gene: TRBJ2-1
abundance: few
v_gene: TRBV5-1
d_gene: -
CDR3aa: CASSLLQDNEQFF
CDR3nt: TGCGCCAGCAGCTTATTACAAGACAATGAGCAGTTCTTC

j_gene: TRBJ2-7
abundance: many
v_gene: TRBV6-1
d_gene: -
CDR3aa: CASSESAVLHTYEQYF
CDR3nt: TGTGCCAGCAGTGAATCGGCAGTACTACACACCTACGAGCAGTACTTC

j_gene: TRBJ2-1
abundance: few
v_gene: TRBV19
d_gene: TRBD2
CDR3aa: CASSISSGIYNEQFF
CDR3nt: TGTGCCAGTAGTATCTCTAGCGGGATCTACAATGAGCAGTTCTTC

j_gene: TRBJ1-1
abundance: many
v_gene: TRBV10-3
d_gene: -
CDR3aa: CAISERQLGTEAFF
CDR3nt: TGTGCCATCAGTGAAAGGCAGTTGGGCACTGAAGCTTTCTTT

j_gene: TRBJ2-1
abundance: many
v_gene: TRBV5-5
d_gene: TRBD2
CDR3aa: CASSLVGLAGGYEQFF
CDR3nt: TGTGCCAGCAGCTTGGTGGGACTAGCGGGAGGTTATGAGCAGTTCTTC

j_gene: TRBJ1-4
abundance: few
v_gene: TRBV20-1
d_gene: -
CDR3aa: CSARGTYLDEKLFF
CDR3nt: TGCAGTGCTAGGGGGACGTACTTGGATGAAAAACTGTTTTTT

j_gene: TRBJ2-7
abundance: many
v_gene: TRBV5-1
d_gene: TRBD2
CDR3aa: CASSLDAAGGKYEQYF
CDR3nt: TGCGCCAGCAGCTTGGATGCGGCGGGAGGAAAGTACGAGCAGTACTTC

j_gene: TRBJ2-5
abundance: -
v_gene: TRBV4-1
d_gene: TRBD2
CDR3aa: CASSQGALLAGVGETQYF
CDR3nt: TGCGCCAGCAGCCAGGGTGCTTTACTAGCGGGAGTTGGGGAGACCCAGTACTTC

j_gene: TRBJ2-3
abundance: -
v_gene: TRBV11-2
d_gene: -
CDR3aa: CASSGREAASTDTQYF
CDR3nt: TGTGCCAGCAGCGGGCGGGAAGCGGCTAGCACAGATACGCAGTATTTT

j_gene: TRBJ2-2
abundance: many
v_gene: TRBV5-1
d_gene: -
CDR3aa: CASSSGAGTLTLTGELFF
CDR3nt: TGCGCCAGCAGCTCTGGGGCAGGGACACTCACTCTCACCGGGGAGCTGTTTTTT

j_gene: TRBJ2-7
abundance: many
v_gene: TRBV12-3/TRBV12-4
d_gene: -
CDR3aa: CASSFNGARDEQYF
CDR3nt: TGTGCCAGCAGTTTTAACGGGGCCCGGGACGAGCAGTACTTC

j_gene: TRBJ1-2
abundance: many
v_gene: TRBV12-3/TRBV12-4
d_gene: -
CDR3aa: CASRRIGTYGYTF
CDR3nt: TGTGCCAGCCGTCGGATAGGGACCTATGGCTACACCTTC

j_gene: TRBJ2-7
abundance: many
v_gene: TRBV28
d_gene: -
CDR3aa: CASVGRRYEQYF
CDR3nt: TGTGCCAGCGTAGGGAGGAGATACGAGCAGTACTTC

j_gene: TRBJ1-1
abundance: -
v_gene: TRBV28
d_gene: -
CDR3aa: CATCWGGADTEAFF
CDR3nt: TGTGCTACGTGCTGGGGGGGGGCGGACACTGAAGCTTTCTTT

j_gene: TRBJ2-7
abundance: -
v_gene: TRBV7-2
d_gene: TRBD2
CDR3aa: CASSLDSGGNSYKQYF
CDR3nt: TGTGCCAGCAGCTTAGATAGCGGGGGAAACTCCTACAAGCAGTACTTC

j_gene: TRBJ2-1
abundance: many
v_gene: TRBV6-1
d_gene: -
CDR3aa: CASSLSIQGEQFF
CDR3nt: TGTGCCAGCAGTCTCTCTATTCAGGGAGAGCAGTTCTTC

j_gene: TRBJ2-2
abundance: few
v_gene: TRBV6-1
d_gene: -
CDR3aa: CASTDGRPGELFF
CDR3nt: TGTGCCAGCACCGACGGTCGGCCCGGGGAGCTGTTTTTT

j_gene: TRBJ1-1
abundance: many
v_gene: TRBV20-1
d_gene: -
CDR3aa: CSARRRENTEAFF
CDR3nt: TGCAGTGCTAGGAGACGGGAGAACACTGAAGCTTTCTTT

j_gene: TRBJ2-5
abundance: many
v_gene: TRBV28
d_gene: TRBD2
CDR3aa: CASSLSGTSAGTQYF
CDR3nt: TGTGCCAGCAGTTTATCGGGGACTAGCGCCGGGACCCAGTACTTC

j_gene: TRBJ2-3
abundance: few
v_gene: TRBV18
d_gene: -
CDR3aa: CASSPLQTSSTDTQYF
CDR3nt: TGTGCCAGCTCACCCTTGCAGACCTCTAGCACAGATACGCAGTATTTT

j_gene: TRBJ2-7
abundance: many
v_gene: TRBV7-8
d_gene: -
CDR3aa: CASSLSEGTYEQYF
CDR3nt: TGTGCCAGCAGCTTGTCGGAAGGCACCTACGAGCAGTACTTC

j_gene: TRBJ1-5
abundance: few
v_gene: TRBV3-1
d_gene: -
CDR3aa: CASSPSGRDSNQPQHF
CDR3nt: TGTGCCAGCAGCCCTTCTGGCAGAGATAGCAATCAGCCCCAGCATTTT

j_gene: TRBJ1-4
abundance: -
v_gene: TRBV7-9
d_gene: -
CDR3aa: CASSYRVGATNEKLFF
CDR3nt: TGTGCCAGCAGCTACCGGGTCGGGGCTACTAATGAAAAACTGTTTTTT

j_gene: TRBJ1-5
abundance: -
v_gene: TRBV12-3/TRBV12-4
d_gene: -
CDR3aa: CASDSRGTQPQHF
CDR3nt: TGTGCCAGCGATTCCAGGGGTACTCAGCCCCAGCATTTT

j_gene: TRBJ1-1
abundance: few
v_gene: TRBV27
d_gene: -
CDR3aa: CASSLPPGGTAEAFF
CDR3nt: TGTGCCAGCAGTTTGCCCCCCGGGGGTACAGCTGAAGCTTTCTTT

j_gene: TRBJ2-7
abundance: -
v_gene: TRBV7-2
d_gene: TRBD2
CDR3aa: CASSLGFLAGANEQYF
CDR3nt: TGTGCCAGCAGCTTAGGGTTTCTAGCGGGAGCCAACGAGCAGTACTTC

j_gene: TRBJ1-5
abundance: -
v_gene: TRBV19
d_gene: -
CDR3aa: CATDSGSNQPQHF
CDR3nt: TGTGCCACCGACTCAGGGAGCAATCAGCCCCAGCATTTT

j_gene: TRBJ2-1
abundance: many
v_gene: TRBV7-9
d_gene: -
CDR3aa: CASSLAGVHNEQFF
CDR3nt: TGTGCCAGCAGCTTAGCCGGGGTCCACAATGAGCAGTTCTTC

j_gene: TRBJ1-2
abundance: -
v_gene: TRBV14
d_gene: TRBD1
CDR3aa: CASSHRTGATNYGYTF
CDR3nt: TGTGCCAGCAGCCACCGGACAGGGGCGACTAACTATGGCTACACCTTC

j_gene: TRBJ2-1
abundance: many
v_gene: TRBV20-1
d_gene: TRBD2
CDR3aa: CSAHAPLATKAYNEQFF
CDR3nt: TGCAGTGCTCACGCACCACTAGCGACGAAGGCGTACAATGAGCAGTTCTTC